This T cell receptor (beta chain) appears in the sequencing data of a study of shared clonotypes between healthy human individuals. As for the study in general: CD8 memory received one plate per donor, CD8 naive two, CD4 memory three and CD4 naive three.

General study findings and limits: A few donors had roughly 5% of their naive CD4 clonotypes in common. Memory subsets had estimated richness that was generally smaller than that of naive subsets.

Sequencing used immunoSEQ multiplex PCR; TCRdb keeps in-frame clones, though not all of them. This sample has about 680,000 clones; about 80% occur once, and the top ten carry under 2%. The CDR3 extends over 14 amino acids. The V end lost 6 bases, the J end lost 6 bases, and 15 bases lay between the germline ends. Germline V gives CDR1 SGHKS, CDR2 YYEKEE (reference sequence). In the CD4+ fraction, cells were divided into CD45RA+ naive and CD45RA-negative memory subsets. This clone was counted a few times. What it binds is not known. The sequence was collected from a woman in her twenties or thirties in good health. The material sequenced was memory CD4+ T cells sorted from blood. Indicated subset: CD45RA-negative fraction. The chain has TRBV5-5 and TRBJ2-2, with D possibly called TRBD1 or TRBD2 (5 bases each). CDR3 region: CASTLGVAPGELFF. In nucleotides, the CDR3 is TGTGCCAGCACCCTGGGGGTAGCCCCCGGGGAGCTGTTTTTT.